Included here is one TCR beta chain sequence, with context. No antigen is known for it. Per-base quality was not reported, and no clone a single base away is much larger than it. The data were obtained in a study of blood T cell repertoires in COVID-19 (dated by TCRdb to 2020 to 2022). About the investigation overall: Collaborator samples came from the United States, Italy and Spain and covered acute and convalescent phases of COVID-19. The material from the prospective study consisted of cDNA or gDNA derived from T cells, B-cell-depleted T cells, or PBMCs. The dataset comprised deeply sampled blood TCRbeta repertoires from subjects exposed to, actively infected with, or recovered from COVID-19. The repertoires were released in a freely available public database intended as a resource for research on the immune response to SARS-CoV-2. Samples came from the ongoing ImmuneRACE study (first 160 participants) plus 1,254 subjects from 6 global collaborators. The sample metadata nearly always contained a de-identified subject ID, COVID-19 status, age in years and sex. Where available, HLA class I and class II types were obtained from metadata supplied by the sample provider rather than from assay-based typing. Study-level results and caveats: The quantity of clinical and demographic metadata differed by source and by participant and was supplied without curation.

The cysteine opens and the phenylalanine closes a CDR3 of 15 amino acids. This entry keeps only the CDR3 DNA: 45 bases, framed from base 1. The junction shows trimming of 7 bases on V and 0 bases on J, plus 12 bases between the germline ends. CDR1 and CDR2 were assigned from the germline V gene as MNHEY and SVGAGI. TCRbeta CDR3 regions were amplified from genomic DNA by means of the immunoSEQ Assay, a bias-controlled multiplex PCR. In the original analysis: Nucleated cell counts per sample were estimated from amplification of reference gene primers within the assay. Sequence reads were collapsed and filtered to measure the absolute abundance of every unique TCRbeta CDR3 rearrangement. For each sample, productive Simpson clonality was calculated as the square root of Simpson's diversity index across productive rearrangements. Not all clones reach the TCRdb copy of this immuneACCESS table, which keeps in-frame sequences only. Checked studies attribute under half of the gap to unresolved V genes and leave the rest unexplained. V, J and clone size derive from that table, while D and trimming were established from the DNA sequence. In this sample the table shows approximately 89,000 clones, about 95% of which occur a single time. Jointly, the top ten make up 3.5% to 5% of the sample.

Collaborating institutions collected whole blood in K2EDTA tubes following their own protocols. Collaborator samples were shipped for TCRbeta analysis as frozen whole blood, isolated PBMCs, or DNA extracted from either sample type. This receptor was taken from a human donor with active COVID-19. The donor label of this sample is uncertain. The sequenced sample was peripheral blood. This chain is built from TRBV6-5 and TRBJ2-2, and the D gene may be TRBD2, 5 bases matching. The nucleotides read TGTGCCAGCATTCAAGGGAGCCCGAACACCGGGGAGCTGTTTTTT. It specifies CASIQGSPNTGELFF.